This T cell receptor beta chain was sequenced during a study of blood T cell repertoires in COVID-19. Germline-derived CDR1 and CDR2 are SNHLY and FYNNEI. The V and J ends lost 3 bases and 0 bases respectively, with 9 bases between them. The CDR3 is 15 amino acids. The protocol was immunoSEQ multiplex PCR, while the TCRdb copy is restricted to in-frame clones and leaves out a portion. This sample has hundreds of thousands of clones, with less than 90% found just once. Cohort placement rested on clinical history that participants reported themselves. Sequencing was performed on PBMCs or T cells enriched from blood (not recorded which). The TCR comes from a woman in her 30s who had recovered from COVID-19. This chain joins TRBV2 and TRBJ1-3, with no clear D. CDR3: CASSDRHNSGNTIYF. The CDR3 bases are TGTGCCAGCAGTGATCGACACAACTCTGGAAACACCATATATTTT.